Shown below are 11 T cell receptor beta chains from a single sample sequenced in a study of vaccination and CD4 T cells after COVID-19. An Oncomine TCR Beta short-read assay was used to sequence the DNA from cultured CD4+ T cells. TCRdb called the PCR reads again in MiXCR, with one record for every CDR3 protein. The sample shows roughly 25,000 distinct CDR3 sequences, more than 30% of them seen only once. These receptors lack a known antigen. Time point of the sample: late sampling 161 to 241 days after vaccination in a few convalescent patients. The treatment denotes: approximately 10-day PBMC culture with coronavirus spike peptide pools or control peptides (ViraFEST assay). Sequenced here: CD4+ T cells from blood, cultured in vitro, sampled about 7 months after SARS-CoV-2 vaccination. These receptors were taken from a human donor who had recovered from COVID-19.

The V call is TRBV27, the J call TRBJ2-3; D is possibly TRBD1 or TRBD2 (5 bases each). V gave up 8 bases and J gave up 1 base, with 19 bases separating them. Looked up from germline, CDR1 is MNHEY and CDR2 is SMNVEV (reference sequence). This CDR3 has 16 residues. CDR3 bases: TGTGCCAGCGGCGAGAGGGGATTCCGAGGCACAGATACGCAGTATTTT. Translated, it gives CASGERGFRGTDTQYF.

CDR3 loop: CASSLESNYGYTF. The CDR3 region has the DNA TGTGCCAGCAGCTTGGAATCTAACTATGGCTACACCTTC. The V gene is TRBV5-4, the J gene TRBJ1-2; D unclear. V gave up 0 bases and J gave up 0 bases, with 3 bases separating them. The CDR3 extends over 13 amino acids. Germline CDR1 SGHNT, CDR2 YYREEE (reference sequence).

V usage is TRBV6-1 and J usage is TRBJ2-7, with TRBD2 matching over 9 bases. The germline gives CDR1 MNHNS, CDR2 SASEGT. The CDR3 is made up of 13 amino acids. The ends lost 8 bases at V and 3 bases at J; junction bases unmatched: 5. The chain's CDR3 is CASRPSGDYEQYF. The CDR3 DNA reads as TGTGCCAGCCGGCCTAGCGGGGACTACGAGCAGTACTTC.

The V gene is TRBV6-1, the J gene TRBJ2-1; 9 bases are a match to TRBD1. CDR1 and CDR2 (germline): MNHNS, SASEGT. Losses at the gene ends were 6 bases for V and 8 bases for J; bases not matched to a gene: 17. This CDR3 is built from 17 residues. The CDR3 here is CASSRTSTGQGYYEQFF. Written as DNA, the CDR3 is TGTGCCAGCAGCCGCACTTCGACGGGACAGGGATATTATGAGCAGTTCTTC.

The chain links TRBV20-1 to TRBJ2-2; 9 bases fit TRBD2. CDR1 DFQATT and CDR2 SNEGSKA come from the germline V gene (reference sequence). This CDR3 spans 15 amino acids. V gave up 5 bases and J gave up 7 bases; unmatched junction bases: 11. CDR3: CSAPPSGGKGGELFF. The DNA for the CDR3 is TGCAGTGCTCCGCCCAGCGGGGGGAAAGGCGGGGAGCTGTTTTTT.

The V gene is TRBV27, the J gene TRBJ2-7; D gene uncertain. V lost 4 bases to trimming and J lost 2 bases, with 15 bases between them. This CDR3 has 15 residues. Per the germline V gene, CDR1 is MNHEY and CDR2 is SMNVEV (reference sequence). The CDR3: CASSSPVRSPYEQYF. CDR3 nucleotides: TGTGCCAGCAGTTCCCCTGTTCGATCTCCCTACGAGCAGTACTTC.

This clonotype has just a few counts. The V call is TRBV20-1, the J call TRBJ2-3; D not resolved. CDR3 length equals 15 residues. Trimming stripped 1 base from V and 2 bases from J, with 13 bases between. Germline loops: CDR1 DFQATT, CDR2 SNEGSKA (reference sequence). CDR3 nucleotide sequence: TGCAGTGCTAGAGTCTACTACCCGACCACAGATACGCAGTATTTT. It encodes CSARVYYPTTDTQYF.

This clonotype has just a few counts. The chain recombines TRBV20-1 with TRBJ1-1; 7 bases match TRBD1. The CDR3 is 15 residues long. Germline CDR1 is DFQATT and CDR2 is SNEGSKA (reference sequence). The V and J ends lost 5 bases and 0 bases, in that order; junction bases with no gene match: 9. The chain's CDR3 is CSASSSGTVNTEAFF. The CDR3 DNA is TGCAGTGCTTCCTCGAGCGGGACAGTGAACACTGAAGCTTTCTTT.

The chain is built from TRBV10-3 and TRBJ2-5; tentatively, D is TRBD1 or TRBD2 (5 bases each). This CDR3 is built from 12 residues. V was shortened by 3 bases and J by 4 bases, with 6 bases between the two germline ends. Germline CDR1 ENHRY, CDR2 SYGVKD. CDR3 residues: CAISDGGETQYF. Written as DNA, the CDR3 is TGTGCCATCAGTGATGGGGGAGAGACCCAGTACTTC.

The chain uses TRBV7-2 and TRBJ2-3; D could derive from TRBD1 or TRBD2 (6 bases each). CDR3 length: 15 residues. V lost 7 bases to trimming and J lost 0 bases, with 14 bases between them. The germline gives CDR1 SGHTA, CDR2 FQGNSA. The CDR3 region has the DNA TGTGCCAGCACCGAAGGGGGGCCTAGCACAGATACGCAGTATTTT. Its protein product is CASTEGGPSTDTQYF. The variable domain in full, with the rest retrieved from reference TRBV7-2 and TRBJ2-3, is GAGVSQSPSNKVTEKGKDVELRCDPISGHTALYWYRQSLGQGLEFLIYFQGNSAPDKSGLPSDRFSAERTGGSVSTLTIQRTQQEDSAVYLCASTEGGPSTDTQYFGPGTRLTVL.

The genes are TRBV18 and TRBJ1-5, with D uncertain. The CDR3 contains 13 residues. The germline V gene encodes CDR1 KGHSH and CDR2 LQKENI. The V end was cut by 2 bases, the J end by 4 bases, with 6 bases between. The CDR3 spells CASSPGQNQPQHF. The CDR3 region has the DNA TGTGCCAGCTCACCAGGGCAGAATCAGCCCCAGCATTTT.